The rows below give T cell receptor beta chains drawn from one sample of a study of shared clonotypes between healthy human individuals. The table came from immunoSEQ multiplex PCR; TCRdb's copy has only in-frame clones and leaves some out. The table lists some 740,000 clones, 90% to 95% of them singletons. The sequencing sample was made of naive CD8+ T cells sorted from blood. The receptors were sampled from a young man in good health. CDR3s include the opening cysteine and the closing phenylalanine or tryptophan. D genes are given only for firm matches. Size is omitted from some rows. Given values are once, few, many or a class for expanded clones.

d_gene,abundance,v_gene,len,j_gene,CDR3nt,CDR3aa
NA,NA,TRBV25-1,14,TRBJ1-5,TGTGCCAGCAGTAACCCAGGGCGCAATCAGCCCCAGCATTTT,CASSNPGRNQPQHF
NA,NA,TRBV4-2,13,TRBJ2-1,TGTGCCAGCAGCCAAGACCTTTTTGCTGAGCAGTTCTTC,CASSQDLFAEQFF
TRBD1,NA,TRBV27,13,TRBJ1-2,TGTGCCAGCAGTTTAGCACAGGGGGATGGCTACACCTTC,CASSLAQGDGYTF
NA,once,TRBV7-9,16,TRBJ1-1,TGTGCCAGCAGCTCAGGAGGTTTTCAGTTGAACACTGAAGCTTTCTTT,CASSSGGFQLNTEAFF
NA,NA,TRBV29-1,14,TRBJ2-7,TGCAGCGTTGAGGGTGGAGGGGTAAACTACGAGCAGTACTTC,CSVEGGGVNYEQYF
TRBD2,NA,TRBV5-4,14,TRBJ2-7,TGTGCCAGCAGCTTGCGGGGAGGGCGGAACGAGCAGTACTTC,CASSLRGGRNEQYF
TRBD1,NA,TRBV7-9,15,TRBJ1-1,TGTGCCAGCAGGGCTCCGGGACAGGGGGCGCGTCGGGCTTTCTTT,CASRAPGQGARRAFF
TRBD1,NA,TRBV6-1,14,TRBJ1-1,TGTGCCAGCAGCGGGGACAGCGCCTTGAGTGAAGCTTTCTTT,CASSGDSALSEAFF
NA,NA,TRBV27,14,TRBJ1-2,TGTGCCAGCAGTTCCCAGGGAAGGAACTATGGCTACACCTTC,CASSSQGRNYGYTF
NA,NA,TRBV5-6,15,TRBJ2-7,TGTGCCAGCAGGTCAGTGGAGATCTCCCACTACGAGCAGTACTTC,CASRSVEISHYEQYF
NA,NA,TRBV4-1,14,TRBJ1-4,TGCGCCACCAACCCGGGACGTTATAATGAAAAACTGTTTTTT,CATNPGRYNEKLFF
NA,NA,TRBV7-2,13,TRBJ2-1,TGTGCCAGCAGCCACGGAGTCTACAATGAGCAGTTCTTC,CASSHGVYNEQFF
TRBD2,once,TRBV11-2,13,TRBJ2-3,TGTGCCAGCCTCCAAGCGGGAGGGGTTACGCAGTATTTT,CASLQAGGVTQYF
NA,NA,TRBV7-6,12,TRBJ2-2,TGTGCCAGCAGCTTAGGCGGGAGGGAGCTGTTTTTT,CASSLGGRELFF
TRBD1,NA,TRBV7-9,13,TRBJ2-1,TGTGCCAGCAGCTCGGACAGGGCGAATGAGCAGTTCTTC,CASSSDRANEQFF
TRBD2,few,TRBV4-1,18,TRBJ2-4,TGCGCCAGCAGCCCTTATGCGGGAGGGGGGCTAGCCAAAAACATTCAGTACTTC,CASSPYAGGGLAKNIQYF
NA,NA,TRBV30,13,TRBJ1-5,TGTGCCTGGAGCGTAGGGGGGGACCAGCCCCAGCATTTT,CAWSVGGDQPQHF
TRBD2,NA,TRBV27,16,TRBJ2-7,TGTGCCAGCAGTCCCAGGACTAGCGGCCTGACCTACGAGCAGTACTTC,CASSPRTSGLTYEQYF
TRBD2,NA,TRBV7-3,16,TRBJ2-2,TGTGCCAGCAGCTTAGGGGCGGGAGAATGGACCGGGGAGCTGTTTTTT,CASSLGAGEWTGELFF
NA,NA,TRBV29-1,13,TRBJ2-1,TGCAGCGTTGTGGGTGGGAGCTACAATGAGCAGTTCTTC,CSVVGGSYNEQFF
TRBD2,NA,TRBV9,16,TRBJ2-1,TGTGCCAGCAGCGGTTTAGCGGGAAGCTCCTACAATGAGCAGTTCTTC,CASSGLAGSSYNEQFF
TRBD2,NA,TRBV11-2,17,TRBJ2-7,TGTGCCAGCAGCACCTTATGGGGTGGGCTAGCGGGCTACGAGCAGTACTTC,CASSTLWGGLAGYEQYF
NA,NA,TRBV25-1,13,TRBJ1-1,TGTGCCAGCAGTAATGACGGAGTGGTCGAAGCTTTCTTT,CASSNDGVVEAFF
NA,NA,TRBV10-3,13,TRBJ2-1,TGTGCCATCAGCCTAGCCGTGGGGGATGAGCAGTTCTTC,CAISLAVGDEQFF
TRBD1,NA,TRBV7-9,16,TRBJ2-5,TGTGCCAGCAGCTTAGCTACAGGACAGGGATTGGAGACCCAGTACTTC,CASSLATGQGLETQYF
NA,few,TRBV6-4,13,TRBJ1-5,TGTGCCAGCAGTGACAGGCCTAATCAGCCCCAGCATTTT,CASSDRPNQPQHF
NA,NA,TRBV28,12,TRBJ2-1,TGTGCCAGCAGCCCAAGCCCAGATGAGCAGTTCTTC,CASSPSPDEQFF
TRBD1,NA,TRBV29-1,12,TRBJ2-3,TGCAGGGGACAGGTAGACCCAGATACGCAGTATTTT,CRGQVDPDTQYF
TRBD2,NA,TRBV5-4,15,TRBJ2-1,TGTGCCAGCAGCCCGTACCGGACTAGCGGGAATGAGCAGTTCTTC,CASSPYRTSGNEQFF
TRBD1,NA,TRBV4-3,17,TRBJ2-2,TGCGCCAGCAGCCAAGAGGTTAGGGGGCCGAACACCGGGGAGCTGTTTTTT,CASSQEVRGPNTGELFF
NA,NA,TRBV7-6,15,TRBJ1-3,TGTGCCAGCAGCTTAGGAGTAGCGTCGGGAAACACCATATATTTT,CASSLGVASGNTIYF
TRBD2,NA,TRBV28,16,TRBJ2-7,TGTGCCAGCAGAACACAGGAAGGGACTAGCCGCTACGAGCAGTACTTC,CASRTQEGTSRYEQYF
NA,NA,TRBV13,13,TRBJ2-3,TGTGCCAGCAGCGCATCTAGCACAGATACGCAGTATTTT,CASSASSTDTQYF
TRBD1,NA,TRBV29-1,17,TRBJ1-4,TGCAGCGCGGGGCACGGACAGGGTATATCCGAGAATGAAAAACTGTTTTTT,CSAGHGQGISENEKLFF
NA,once,TRBV7-8,16,TRBJ1-1,TGTGCCAGCAGCGCCCTACCACCAGACAGAGACACTGAAGCTTTCTTT,CASSALPPDRDTEAFF
NA,NA,TRBV6-5,12,TRBJ2-2,TGTGCCAGCAGTTTGACCACCGGGGAGCTGTTTTTT,CASSLTTGELFF
TRBD1,NA,TRBV4-1,14,TRBJ2-7,TGCGCCAGCAGCCAACGGACAGGGGGCTACGAGCAGTACTTC,CASSQRTGGYEQYF
TRBD1,NA,TRBV19,19,TRBJ1-1,TGTGCCAGTAGACCATATACCGGGACAGGGGGCGTCATGAACACTGAAGCTTTCTTT,CASRPYTGTGGVMNTEAFF
TRBD2,NA,TRBV7-9,15,TRBJ2-2,TGTGCCAGCAGCTTGGGGCTAGCGGTCACCGGGGAGCTGTTTTTT,CASSLGLAVTGELFF
NA,NA,TRBV2,13,TRBJ2-7,TGTGCCAGCAGCCTCGGACTAACTCGCGAGCAGTACTTC,CASSLGLTREQYF
NA,NA,TRBV18,12,TRBJ2-5,TGTGCCAGCTCGGACGGGTGGGAGACCCAGTACTTC,CASSDGWETQYF
NA,NA,TRBV14,19,TRBJ2-5,TGTGCCAGCAGCCAATACCCCTGGCGAGGTCGGGGGACTGGGGAGACCCAGTACTTC,CASSQYPWRGRGTGETQYF
TRBD2,NA,TRBV27,11,TRBJ2-1,TGTGCCAGCCTTAGGAGCGGGAAGCAGTTCTTC,CASLRSGKQFF
NA,NA,TRBV10-3,14,TRBJ1-1,TGTGCCATCACCGAGCGGCAGGTGAACACTGAAGCTTTCTTT,CAITERQVNTEAFF
NA,NA,TRBV7-8,14,TRBJ2-3,TGTGCCAGCAGCCCCCGTCGGGTCGAGGATACGCAGTATTTT,CASSPRRVEDTQYF
NA,few,TRBV2,12,TRBJ1-2,TGTGCCAGCAGTGACGGAGGGAGTGGCTACACCTTC,CASSDGGSGYTF
NA,NA,TRBV9,12,TRBJ2-3,TGTGCCAGCAGCCCCAACACAGATACGCAGTATTTT,CASSPNTDTQYF
NA,NA,TRBV9,16,TRBJ2-3,TGTGCCAGCAGCGTCCCCCTTGGTGGGAGCACAGATACGCAGTATTTT,CASSVPLGGSTDTQYF
NA,NA,TRBV7-2,18,TRBJ2-1,TGTGCCAGCAGCTTAGCGGCCCCCCTAGCGTCCAACTACAATGAGCAGTTCTTC,CASSLAAPLASNYNEQFF
NA,NA,TRBV27,13,TRBJ1-1,TGTGCCAGCAGCTCGTCCGTTTACACTGAAGCTTTCTTT,CASSSSVYTEAFF
TRBD1,NA,TRBV6-1,14,TRBJ2-7,TGTGCCAGCAGCCAGGACAGGGATCGCTACGAGCAGTACTTC,CASSQDRDRYEQYF
TRBD1,once,TRBV27,17,TRBJ2-2,TGTGCCAGCAGTTTATTAGGGACAGGGGGCGTCACCGGGGAGCTGTTTTTT,CASSLLGTGGVTGELFF
NA,NA,TRBV5-1,16,TRBJ2-2,TGCGCCAGCAGCTTGGATACAAACGCGAACACCGGGGAGCTGTTTTTT,CASSLDTNANTGELFF